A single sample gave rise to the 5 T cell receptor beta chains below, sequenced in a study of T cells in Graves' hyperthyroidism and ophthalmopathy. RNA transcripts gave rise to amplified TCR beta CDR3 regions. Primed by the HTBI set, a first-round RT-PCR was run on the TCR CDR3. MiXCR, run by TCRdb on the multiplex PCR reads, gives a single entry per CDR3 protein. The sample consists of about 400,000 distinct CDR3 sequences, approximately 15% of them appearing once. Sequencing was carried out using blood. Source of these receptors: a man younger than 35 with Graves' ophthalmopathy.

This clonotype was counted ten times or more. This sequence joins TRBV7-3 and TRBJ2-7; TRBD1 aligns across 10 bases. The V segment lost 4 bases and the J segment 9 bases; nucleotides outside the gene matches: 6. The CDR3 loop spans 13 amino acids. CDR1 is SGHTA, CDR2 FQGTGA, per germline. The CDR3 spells CASSSSRDRGQYF. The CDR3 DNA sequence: TGTGCCAGCAGCTCGTCCCGGGACAGGGGGCAGTACTTC. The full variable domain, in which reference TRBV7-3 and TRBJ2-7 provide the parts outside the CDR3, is GAGVSQTPSNKVTEKGKYVELRCDPISGHTALYWYRQSLGQGPEFLIYFQGTGAADDSGLPNDRFFAVRPEGSVSTLKIQRTERGDSAVYLCASSSSRDRGQYFGPGTRLTVT.

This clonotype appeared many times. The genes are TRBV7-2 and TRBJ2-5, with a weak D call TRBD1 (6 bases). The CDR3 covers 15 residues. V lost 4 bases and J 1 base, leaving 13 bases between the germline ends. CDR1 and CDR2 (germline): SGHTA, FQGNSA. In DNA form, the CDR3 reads TGTGCCAGCAGCTCCGCCGGGACATCCCAAGAGACCCAGTACTTC. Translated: CASSSAGTSQETQYF.

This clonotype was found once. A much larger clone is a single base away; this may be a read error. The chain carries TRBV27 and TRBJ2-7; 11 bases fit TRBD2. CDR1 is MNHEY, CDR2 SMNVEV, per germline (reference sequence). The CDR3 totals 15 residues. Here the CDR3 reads CAGSGQLAGDGEQYF. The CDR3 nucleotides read TGTGCCGGCAGTGGGCAACTAGCGGGAGATGGCGAGCAGTACTTC.

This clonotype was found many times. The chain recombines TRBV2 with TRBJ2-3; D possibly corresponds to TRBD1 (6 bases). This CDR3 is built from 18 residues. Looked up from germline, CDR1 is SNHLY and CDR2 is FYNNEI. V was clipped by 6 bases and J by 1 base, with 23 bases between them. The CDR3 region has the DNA TGTGCCAGCAGCTCATGGACAGATAGTATTACTGGCACAGATACGCAGTATTTT. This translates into CASSSWTDSITGTDTQYF.

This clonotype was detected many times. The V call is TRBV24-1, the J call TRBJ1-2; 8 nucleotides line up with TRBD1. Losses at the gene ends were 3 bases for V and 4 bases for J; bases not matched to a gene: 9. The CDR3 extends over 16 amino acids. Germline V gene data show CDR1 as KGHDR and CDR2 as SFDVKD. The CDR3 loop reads CATSDPSGDRGYGYTF. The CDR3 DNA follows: TGTGCCACCAGTGATCCATCGGGAGACAGGGGCTATGGCTACACCTTC.